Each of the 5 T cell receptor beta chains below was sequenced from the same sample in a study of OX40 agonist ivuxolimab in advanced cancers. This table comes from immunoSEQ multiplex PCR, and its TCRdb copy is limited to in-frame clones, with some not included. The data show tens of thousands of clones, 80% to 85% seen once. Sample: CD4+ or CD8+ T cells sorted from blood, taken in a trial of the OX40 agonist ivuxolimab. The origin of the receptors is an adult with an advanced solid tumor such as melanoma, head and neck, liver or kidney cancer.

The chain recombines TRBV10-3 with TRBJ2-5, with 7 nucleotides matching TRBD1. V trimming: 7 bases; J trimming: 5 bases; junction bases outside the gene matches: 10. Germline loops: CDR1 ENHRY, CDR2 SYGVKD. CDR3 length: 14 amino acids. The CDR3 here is CAINNDRAKETQYF. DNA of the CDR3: TGTGCCATCAATAACGACAGGGCAAAGGAGACCCAGTACTTC.

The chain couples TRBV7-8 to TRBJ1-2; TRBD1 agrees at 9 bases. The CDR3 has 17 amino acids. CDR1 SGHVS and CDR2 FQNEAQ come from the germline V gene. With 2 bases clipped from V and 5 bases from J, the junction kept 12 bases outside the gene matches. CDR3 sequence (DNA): TGTGCCAGCAGCTTAAACAGGGGGCGAATAGGCCGGTATGGCTACACCTTC. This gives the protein CASSLNRGRIGRYGYTF. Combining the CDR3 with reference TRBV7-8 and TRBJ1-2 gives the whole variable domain GAGVSQSPRYKVAKRGQDVALRCDPISGHVSLFWYQQALGQGPEFLTYFQNEAQLDKSGLPSDRFFAERPEGSVSTLKIQRTQQEDSAVYLCASSLNRGRIGRYGYTFGSGTRLTVV.

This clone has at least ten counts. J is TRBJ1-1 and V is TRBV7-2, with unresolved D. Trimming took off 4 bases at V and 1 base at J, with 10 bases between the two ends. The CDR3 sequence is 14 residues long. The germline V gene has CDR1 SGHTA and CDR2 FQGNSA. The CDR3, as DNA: TGTGCCAGCAGCTCGGAGGCCAGGAACACTGAAGCTTTCTTT. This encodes CASSSEARNTEAFF.

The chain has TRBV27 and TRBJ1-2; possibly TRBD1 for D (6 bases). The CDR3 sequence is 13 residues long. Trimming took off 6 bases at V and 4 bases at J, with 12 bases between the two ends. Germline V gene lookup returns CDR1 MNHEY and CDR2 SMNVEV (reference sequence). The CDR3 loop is CASSLTGSYGYTF. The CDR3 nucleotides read TGTGCCAGCAGCCTAACAGGGTCCTATGGCTACACCTTC.

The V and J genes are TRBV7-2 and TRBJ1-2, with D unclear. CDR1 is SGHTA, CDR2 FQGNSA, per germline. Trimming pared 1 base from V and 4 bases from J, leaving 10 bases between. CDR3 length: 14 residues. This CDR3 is CASSLEGQIYGYTF. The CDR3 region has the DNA TGTGCCAGCAGCTTAGAGGGCCAGATCTATGGCTACACCTTC.